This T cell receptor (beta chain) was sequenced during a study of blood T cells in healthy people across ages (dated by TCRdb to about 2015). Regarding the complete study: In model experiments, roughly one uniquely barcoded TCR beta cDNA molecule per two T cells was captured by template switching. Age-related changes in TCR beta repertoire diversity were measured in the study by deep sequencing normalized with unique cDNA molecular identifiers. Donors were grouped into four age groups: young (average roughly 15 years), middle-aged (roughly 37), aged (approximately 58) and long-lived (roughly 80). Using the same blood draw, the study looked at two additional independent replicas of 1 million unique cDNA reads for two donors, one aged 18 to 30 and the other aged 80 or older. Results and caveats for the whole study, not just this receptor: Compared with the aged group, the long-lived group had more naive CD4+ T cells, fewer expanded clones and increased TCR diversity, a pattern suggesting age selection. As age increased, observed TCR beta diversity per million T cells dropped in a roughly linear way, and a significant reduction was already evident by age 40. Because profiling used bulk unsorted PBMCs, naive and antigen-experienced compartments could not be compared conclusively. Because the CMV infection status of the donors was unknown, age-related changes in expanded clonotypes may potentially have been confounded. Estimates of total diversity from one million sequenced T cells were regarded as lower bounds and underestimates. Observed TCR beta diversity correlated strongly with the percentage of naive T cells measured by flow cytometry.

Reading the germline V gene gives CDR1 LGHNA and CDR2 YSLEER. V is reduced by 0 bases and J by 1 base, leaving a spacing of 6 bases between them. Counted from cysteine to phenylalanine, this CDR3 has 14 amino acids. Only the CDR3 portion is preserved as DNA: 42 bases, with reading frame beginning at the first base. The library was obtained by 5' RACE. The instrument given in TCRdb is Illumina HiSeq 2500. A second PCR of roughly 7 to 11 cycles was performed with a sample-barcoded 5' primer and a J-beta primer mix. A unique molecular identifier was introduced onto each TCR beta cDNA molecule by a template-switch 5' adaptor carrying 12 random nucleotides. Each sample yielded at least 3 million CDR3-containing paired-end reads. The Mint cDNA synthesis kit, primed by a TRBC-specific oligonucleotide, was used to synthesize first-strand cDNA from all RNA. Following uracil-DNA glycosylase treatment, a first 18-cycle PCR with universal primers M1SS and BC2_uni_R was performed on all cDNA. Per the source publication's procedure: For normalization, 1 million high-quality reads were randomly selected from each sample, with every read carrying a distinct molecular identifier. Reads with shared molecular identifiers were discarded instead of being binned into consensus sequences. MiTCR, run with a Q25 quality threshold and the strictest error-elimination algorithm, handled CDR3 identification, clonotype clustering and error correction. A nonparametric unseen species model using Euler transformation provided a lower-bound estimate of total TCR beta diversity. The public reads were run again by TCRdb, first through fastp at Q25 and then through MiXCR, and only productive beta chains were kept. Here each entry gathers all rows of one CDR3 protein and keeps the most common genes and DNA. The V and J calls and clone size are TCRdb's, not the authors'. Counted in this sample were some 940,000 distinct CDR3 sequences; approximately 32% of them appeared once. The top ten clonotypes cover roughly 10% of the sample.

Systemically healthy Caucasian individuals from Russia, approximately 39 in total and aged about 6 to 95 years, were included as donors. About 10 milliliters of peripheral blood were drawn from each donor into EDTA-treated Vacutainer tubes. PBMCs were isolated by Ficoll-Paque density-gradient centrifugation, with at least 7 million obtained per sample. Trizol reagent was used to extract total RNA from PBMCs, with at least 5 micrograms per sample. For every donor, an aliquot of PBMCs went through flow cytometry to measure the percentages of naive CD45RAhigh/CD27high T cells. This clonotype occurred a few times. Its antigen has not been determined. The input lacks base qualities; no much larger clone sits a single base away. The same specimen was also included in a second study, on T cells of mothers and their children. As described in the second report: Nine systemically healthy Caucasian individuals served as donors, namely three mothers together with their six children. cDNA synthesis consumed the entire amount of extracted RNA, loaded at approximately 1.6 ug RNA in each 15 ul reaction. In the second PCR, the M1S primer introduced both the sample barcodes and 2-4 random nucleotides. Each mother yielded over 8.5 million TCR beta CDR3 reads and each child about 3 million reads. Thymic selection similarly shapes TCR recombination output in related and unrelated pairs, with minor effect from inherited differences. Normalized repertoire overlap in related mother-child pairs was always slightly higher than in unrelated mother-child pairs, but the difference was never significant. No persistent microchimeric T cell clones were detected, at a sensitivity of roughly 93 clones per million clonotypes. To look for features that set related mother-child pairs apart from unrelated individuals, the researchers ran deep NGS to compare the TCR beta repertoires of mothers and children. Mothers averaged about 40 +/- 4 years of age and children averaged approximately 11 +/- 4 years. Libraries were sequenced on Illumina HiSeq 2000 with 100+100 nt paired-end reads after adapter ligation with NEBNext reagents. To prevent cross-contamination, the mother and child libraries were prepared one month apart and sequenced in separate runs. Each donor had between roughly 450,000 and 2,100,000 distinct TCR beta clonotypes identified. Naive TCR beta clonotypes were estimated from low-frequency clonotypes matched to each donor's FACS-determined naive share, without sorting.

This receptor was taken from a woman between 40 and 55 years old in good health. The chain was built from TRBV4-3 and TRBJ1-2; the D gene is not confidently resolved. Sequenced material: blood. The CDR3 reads CASSQDQDNYGYTF. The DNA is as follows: TGCGCCAGCAGCCAAGATCAAGATAACTATGGCTACACCTTC.